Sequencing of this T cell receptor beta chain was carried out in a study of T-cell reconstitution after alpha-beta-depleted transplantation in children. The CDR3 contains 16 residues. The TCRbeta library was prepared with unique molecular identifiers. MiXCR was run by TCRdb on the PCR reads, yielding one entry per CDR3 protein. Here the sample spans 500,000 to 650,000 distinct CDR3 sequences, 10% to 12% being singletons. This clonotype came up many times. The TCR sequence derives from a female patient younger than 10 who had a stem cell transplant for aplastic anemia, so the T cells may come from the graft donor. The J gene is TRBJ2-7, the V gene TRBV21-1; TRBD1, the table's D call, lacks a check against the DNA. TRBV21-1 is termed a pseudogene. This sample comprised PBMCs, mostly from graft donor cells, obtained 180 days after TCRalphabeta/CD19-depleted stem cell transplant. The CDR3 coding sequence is TGTGCCAGCAGCAAAATACAGGGCCTGACCTCCTACGAGCAGTACTTC. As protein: CASSKIQGLTSYEQYF.